These T cell receptor beta chains were read from a single sample in a study of blood T cell repertoires in COVID-19. TCRdb keeps only in-frame clones here, not all; method: immunoSEQ multiplex PCR. The repertoire holds about 190,000 clones, with roughly 78% as singletons. Sequencing was done on a sample of peripheral blood. The receptors originated from a woman at least 80 years old with active or convalescent COVID-19. The CDR3 runs from the conserved cysteine through the conserved F or W. D genes are given only for firm matches. A row's size may be missing; if present it is once, few, many or a size class.

size	D	V	J	CDR3	DNA
NA	NA	TRBV4-1	TRBJ2-1	CASSQDGYGEEQFF	TGCGCCAGCAGCCAAGATGGGTACGGGGAAGAGCAGTTCTTC
NA	NA	TRBV11-3	TRBJ1-1	CASSLQGWNTEAFF	TGTGCCAGCAGCTTACAGGGGTGGAACACTGAAGCTTTCTTT
few	NA	TRBV3-1/TRBV3-2	TRBJ1-2	CASSDIPDPRYGYTF	TGTGCCAGCAGCGACATTCCGGATCCGCGTTATGGCTACACCTTC
NA	TRBD1	TRBV11-2	TRBJ1-2	CASSLATGVGGYTF	TGTGCCAGCAGCTTAGCAACAGGGGTTGGCGGCTACACCTTC
NA	NA	TRBV5-8	TRBJ2-1	CASSLSGGAGTVEQFF	TGTGCCAGCAGCTTGAGCGGCGGGGCCGGAACTGTTGAGCAGTTCTTC
NA	NA	TRBV7-2	TRBJ1-2	CASSPSFSGDYGYTF	TGTGCCAGCAGCCCAAGCTTTTCAGGGGACTATGGCTACACCTTC
few	NA	TRBV9	TRBJ2-1	CASSVGGGESSYNEQFF	TGTGCCAGCAGCGTGGGAGGAGGTGAGAGCTCCTACAATGAGCAGTTCTTC
NA	NA	TRBV10-3	TRBJ1-3	CAISDRGWRGNTIYF	TGTGCCATCAGTGATCGGGGGTGGCGCGGAAACACCATATATTTT
NA	NA	TRBV5-1	TRBJ2-5	CASSLALVGETQYF	TGCGCCAGCAGCTTGGCACTAGTAGGCGAGACCCAGTACTTC
NA	TRBD1	TRBV12-5	TRBJ2-1	CASGSGTGDYNEQFF	TGTGCTAGTGGCTCAGGGACAGGGGACTACAATGAGCAGTTCTTC
NA	NA	TRBV5-4	TRBJ2-6	CASSFGVSGANVLTF	TGTGCCAGCAGCTTCGGAGTCTCGGGGGCCAACGTCCTGACTTTC
NA	NA	TRBV7-9	TRBJ2-7	CASSLVSGQYF	TGTGCCAGCAGCTTAGTGTCAGGGCAGTACTTC
NA	TRBD2	TRBV2	TRBJ2-1	CASSYSGDEQFF	TGTGCCAGCAGTTATAGCGGGGATGAGCAGTTCTTC
NA	TRBD1	TRBV5-6	TRBJ1-2	CASSWGQGAGYGYTF	TGTGCCAGCAGCTGGGGACAGGGGGCCGGCTATGGCTACACCTTC
NA	NA	TRBV19	TRBJ1-1	CASSNVGGHTEAFF	TGTGCCAGTAGCAACGTAGGAGGACACACTGAAGCTTTCTTT
NA	NA	TRBV4-3	TRBJ2-1	CASRPRALGYSEQFF	TGCGCCAGCCGTCCGAGGGCGTTGGGATATAGTGAGCAGTTCTTC
few	NA	TRBV19	TRBJ2-3	CASSPAQVTDTQYF	TGTGCCTCTAGTCCCGCGCAAGTCACAGATACGCAGTATTTT
NA	TRBD2	TRBV27	TRBJ2-2	CASSWGLAGGTAGELFF	TGTGCCAGCAGTTGGGGACTAGCGGGGGGCACAGCCGGGGAGCTGTTTTTT
NA	NA	TRBV7-2	TRBJ2-6	CASSLVSGYSGANVLTF	TGTGCCAGCAGCTTAGTCTCAGGATACTCTGGGGCCAACGTCCTGACTTTC
NA	TRBD1	TRBV6-1	TRBJ1-4	CASRQGLNEKLFF	TGTGCGTCCAGACAGGGCCTGAATGAAAAACTGTTTTTT
NA	TRBD2	TRBV10-3	TRBJ2-7	CAIRPGTSGGADTYEQYF	TGTGCCATCAGACCCGGGACTAGCGGGGGGGCGGACACCTACGAGCAGTACTTC
NA	NA	TRBV18	TRBJ2-7	CASSLGHRYEQYF	TGTGCCAGCTCGCTGGGACACCGCTACGAGCAGTACTTC
few	TRBD2	TRBV5-4	TRBJ2-5	CASSPKGLAGAETQYF	TGTGCCAGCAGCCCGAAGGGACTAGCGGGGGCAGAGACCCAGTACTTC
NA	TRBD1	TRBV6-2/TRBV6-3	TRBJ2-5	CASSFDRGRALQETQYF	TGTGCCAGCAGTTTTGACAGGGGGCGAGCCCTCCAAGAGACCCAGTACTTC
NA	NA	TRBV28	TRBJ1-2	CASSLWAVNYGYTF	TGTGCCAGCAGTTTATGGGCAGTGAACTATGGCTACACCTTC